Listed below are T cell receptor beta chains from one sample, sequenced in a study of T-cell memory formation after mild COVID-19. One entry per CDR3 protein, called by TCRdb with MiXCR from the 5' RACE reads. Here the sample spans 170,000 or so distinct CDR3 sequences, over 20% being singletons. Sequencing input: PBMCs or a T cell subset sorted from them (not recorded which). Receptors originate from an adult woman who had mild COVID-19 (a few samples of this study predate the infection). Cell type and time point are not known. The conserved cysteine and the conserved F or W are not part of the CDR3 here. Clone size is not always given. Where it is, it says once, few, many or a class for expanded clones.

V	size	CDR3
TRBV24-1	few	ATSDWTEPNEQF
TRBV20-1	few	SVGSAGGANTGELF
TRBV29-1	few	SVEGGDSWTYNEQF
TRBV18	-	ASSPGQEFYEQY
TRBV6-2/TRBV6-3	few	ASSTGTDYQPQH
TRBV2	-	AIPGQGASGELF
TRBV7-9	-	ASSLGFGQPSLTDTQY
TRBV4-1	few	ASSQVGTGELF
TRBV2	-	ASYIPDSLAEAF
TRBV12-3/TRBV12-4	-	ASSLIFIAGGSSSYNEQF
TRBV7-9	-	ASSLALYPEGTQY
TRBV9	-	ASSVRGAENEQF
TRBV20-1	-	SARDRTFYEQY
TRBV3-1	few	ASSQEGGLLSIGQY
TRBV20-1	few	SARDPVEETQY